The rows below give T cell receptor beta chains drawn from one sample of a study of cytomegalovirus exposure and HLA in healthy donors. Method: immunoSEQ multiplex PCR; TCRdb's copy keeps in-frame clones and lacks some. The top ten clones hold 2.5% to 3% of a sample with 100,000 to 150,000 clones, roughly 88% of them seen once. The sample taken for sequencing was PBMCs. These receptors were obtained from a young woman in good health and CMV-seropositive. Both conserved end residues are part of each CDR3. A D gene is named only where the DNA matches it firmly. Clone size is shown for a subset of rows, as once, few, many or a class of expanded clone.

v_call: TRBV10-3; j_call: TRBJ2-5; d_call: TRBD1; clone_size: once; cdr3_nt: TGTGCCATCAGCCAGGGGGTGGAGGAGACCCAGTACTTC; cdr3_aa: CAISQGVEETQYF
v_call: TRBV6-1; j_call: TRBJ2-3; d_call: TRBD1; clone_size: NA; cdr3_nt: TGTGCCAGCAGCGTGGACAGGGGAACAGATACGCAGTATTTT; cdr3_aa: CASSVDRGTDTQYF
v_call: TRBV6-1; j_call: TRBJ1-1; d_call: NA; clone_size: NA; cdr3_nt: TGTGCCAGCACCCGCCTGGTAGGAGGCACTGAAGCTTTCTTT; cdr3_aa: CASTRLVGGTEAFF
v_call: TRBV28; j_call: TRBJ2-7; d_call: TRBD2; clone_size: NA; cdr3_nt: TGTGCCAGCAGTTTGGGGACTAGCGGGGCAAATACCTACGAGCAGTACTTC; cdr3_aa: CASSLGTSGANTYEQYF
v_call: TRBV2; j_call: TRBJ1-1; d_call: NA; clone_size: NA; cdr3_nt: TGTGCCAGCGTGGGGGGGAACACTGAAGCTTTCTTT; cdr3_aa: CASVGGNTEAFF
v_call: TRBV27; j_call: TRBJ1-6; d_call: NA; clone_size: NA; cdr3_nt: TGTGCCAGCAGTAGTCACAGGGATGGAAATTCACCCCTCCACTTT; cdr3_aa: CASSSHRDGNSPLHF
v_call: TRBV10-1; j_call: TRBJ1-3; d_call: NA; clone_size: NA; cdr3_nt: TGCGCCAGCAGTGAGTCGGAGGGCTCTGGAAACACCATATATTTT; cdr3_aa: CASSESEGSGNTIYF
v_call: TRBV5-1; j_call: TRBJ2-2; d_call: TRBD2; clone_size: NA; cdr3_nt: TGCGCCAGCAGCATAGCGGGGATAAACACCGGGGAGCTGTTTTTT; cdr3_aa: CASSIAGINTGELFF
v_call: TRBV27; j_call: TRBJ2-1; d_call: TRBD2; clone_size: NA; cdr3_nt: TGTGCCAGCAGTTTCGGGAGCGGGGTTCAAGGCGAGCAGTTCTTC; cdr3_aa: CASSFGSGVQGEQFF
v_call: TRBV6-1; j_call: TRBJ2-7; d_call: TRBD2; clone_size: NA; cdr3_nt: TGTGCCAGCAGAGCTACTAGCGGGGGATCCTACGAGCAGTACTTC; cdr3_aa: CASRATSGGSYEQYF
v_call: TRBV7-9; j_call: TRBJ2-3; d_call: TRBD1; clone_size: NA; cdr3_nt: TGTTCCAGCAGTTTGGACAGGGCAGATACGCAGTATTTT; cdr3_aa: CSSSLDRADTQYF
v_call: TRBV11-2; j_call: TRBJ2-7; d_call: TRBD2; clone_size: NA; cdr3_nt: TGTGCCAGCAGCTTAGTAAGGGACTATTCCTCCTACGAGCAGTACTTC; cdr3_aa: CASSLVRDYSSYEQYF
v_call: TRBV10-3; j_call: TRBJ2-2; d_call: NA; clone_size: NA; cdr3_nt: TGTGCCATCGCGCCTAACACCGGGGAGCTGTTTTTT; cdr3_aa: CAIAPNTGELFF
v_call: TRBV7-2; j_call: TRBJ2-5; d_call: NA; clone_size: NA; cdr3_nt: TGTGCCAGCAGCTTCCTTAGCGGAGGGAGGGAGACCCAGTACTTC; cdr3_aa: CASSFLSGGRETQYF
v_call: TRBV18; j_call: TRBJ1-4; d_call: TRBD1; clone_size: NA; cdr3_nt: TGTGCCAGCTCACCGACCGACAGGGGGGAAAAACTGTTTTTT; cdr3_aa: CASSPTDRGEKLFF
v_call: TRBV13; j_call: TRBJ2-4; d_call: TRBD1; clone_size: once; cdr3_nt: TGTGCCAGCAGCCAGGGGGCCTGCATTCAGTACTTC; cdr3_aa: CASSQGACIQYF
v_call: TRBV5-1; j_call: TRBJ2-5; d_call: TRBD1; clone_size: NA; cdr3_nt: TGCGCCAGCAGCTTGCCCCTTGGAGGACAGGGGTTAGAGACCCAGTACTTC; cdr3_aa: CASSLPLGGQGLETQYF
v_call: TRBV6-5; j_call: TRBJ2-7; d_call: TRBD1; clone_size: NA; cdr3_nt: TGTGCCAGCAGTTACCCCACAGGGGAGTCCTACGAGCAGTACTTC; cdr3_aa: CASSYPTGESYEQYF
v_call: TRBV10-1; j_call: TRBJ2-2; d_call: NA; clone_size: NA; cdr3_nt: TGCGCCAGCAGTGAGATAGGGGAATTGGACGGGGAGCTGTTTTTT; cdr3_aa: CASSEIGELDGELFF
v_call: TRBV29-1; j_call: TRBJ1-2; d_call: NA; clone_size: NA; cdr3_nt: TGCAGCGTTGAAAAAATAGGTCAACTAGGCCCCTATGGCTACACCTTC; cdr3_aa: CSVEKIGQLGPYGYTF
v_call: TRBV28; j_call: TRBJ2-3; d_call: NA; clone_size: NA; cdr3_nt: TGTGCCAGCAGTTTGACTAGGGGAGTAGGCACAGATACGCAGTATTTT; cdr3_aa: CASSLTRGVGTDTQYF
v_call: TRBV6-1; j_call: TRBJ2-7; d_call: NA; clone_size: NA; cdr3_nt: TGTGCCAGCAGTGAAGTCGGACAGTCCTACGAGCAGTACTTC; cdr3_aa: CASSEVGQSYEQYF
v_call: TRBV5-6; j_call: TRBJ2-3; d_call: NA; clone_size: NA; cdr3_nt: TGTGCCAGCAGCTCGATCAGGGTGCCAGATACGCAGTATTTT; cdr3_aa: CASSSIRVPDTQYF
v_call: TRBV2; j_call: TRBJ1-2; d_call: NA; clone_size: NA; cdr3_nt: TGTGCCAGCAGCCAGGGGAAGGGTCGAGGCTACACCTTC; cdr3_aa: CASSQGKGRGYTF
v_call: TRBV5-6; j_call: TRBJ2-5; d_call: NA; clone_size: once; cdr3_nt: TGTGCCAGCAGCTTATTTGGGGGCGAGACCCAGTACTTC; cdr3_aa: CASSLFGGETQYF
v_call: TRBV5-1; j_call: TRBJ1-2; d_call: TRBD1; clone_size: NA; cdr3_nt: TGCGCCAGCAGCCCAGACGGGCAGGGGGCTTTTGGCTACACCTTC; cdr3_aa: CASSPDGQGAFGYTF
v_call: TRBV19; j_call: TRBJ2-2; d_call: NA; clone_size: NA; cdr3_nt: TGTGCCAGTAGTATAGGGGGCCCCGGGGAGCTGTTTTTT; cdr3_aa: CASSIGGPGELFF